The 14 T cell receptor beta chains given below trace back to one sample, sequenced in a study of shared clonotypes between healthy human individuals. Only in-frame clones appear in the TCRdb table, and some are missing; sequencing was by immunoSEQ multiplex PCR. The table has over 2 million clones, about 94% seen once. Naive CD8 populations comprised CD45RO-negative cells positively selected for CCR7, excluding terminally differentiated effector memory CD45RA+ cells. The source material was naive CD8+ T cells sorted from blood. The receptors were sampled from a man aged 18 to 29 in good health.

J is TRBJ2-7 and V is TRBV5-8, with 10 bases fitting TRBD2. In germline, CDR1 is SGHTS, CDR2 YDEGEE. There are 14 residues in the CDR3. After removal of 6 bases from V and 5 bases from J, the junction contained 8 bases not matched to a gene. The CDR3 nucleotides are TGTGCCAGCAATCAAGGACTAGCGGTTGACGAGCAGTACTTC. Residues: CASNQGLAVDEQYF.

J is TRBJ2-7 and V is TRBV30; D remains ambiguous. This CDR3 comprises 16 residues. Germline V lookup: CDR1 GTSNPN, CDR2 SVGIG (reference sequence). The V and J ends lost 0 bases and 2 bases respectively, with 17 bases between them. CDR3 DNA sequence: TGTGCCTGGAGTGTACCCCCGAACCGTACGACCTACGAGCAGTACTTC. Translation gives CAWSVPPNRTTYEQYF.

The rearrangement links TRBV7-9 to TRBJ2-2; 13 bases match TRBD2. The germline CDR1 and CDR2 sequences are SEHNR and FQNEAQ (reference sequence). The CDR3 has 16 residues. V trimming: 3 bases; J trimming: 3 bases; junction bases outside the gene matches: 1. CDR3 coding DNA: TGTGCCAGCAGCTTGACTAGCGGGGGGTACACCGGGGAGCTGTTTTTT. Translated, it gives CASSLTSGGYTGELFF.

The chain is built from TRBV18 and TRBJ2-3; perhaps TRBD1 as D (6 bases). V was pared by 0 bases and J by 5 bases, with 15 bases between. This CDR3 has 16 amino acids. Per germline, CDR1 KGHSH and CDR2 LQKENI. The chain's CDR3 is CASSPPPGEDKDTQYF. The CDR3 bases are TGTGCCAGCTCACCACCGCCAGGGGAAGATAAAGATACGCAGTATTTT.

The rearrangement links TRBV28 to TRBJ1-5, with D unresolved. CDR1 MDHEN and CDR2 SYDVKM come from the germline V gene. The CDR3 has 15 residues. Trimming took off 4 bases at V and 0 bases at J, with 10 bases between the two ends. The CDR3 spells CASSYIRDSNQPQHF. CDR3 nucleotides: TGTGCCAGCAGTTACATCCGGGATAGCAATCAGCCCCAGCATTTT.

V is TRBV2 and J is TRBJ2-2; no clear D. From germline, CDR1 is SNHLY and CDR2 FYNNEI. V was trimmed by 4 bases and J by 6 bases, leaving 9 bases between them. The CDR3 runs 13 residues. CDR3 protein: CASSGRRSGELFF. CDR3 DNA sequence: TGTGCCAGCAGTGGGCGGCGGTCCGGGGAGCTGTTTTTT.

The CDR3 sequence is CASGKSNQPQHF. The CDR3 bases are TGTGCCAGCGGTAAGAGCAATCAGCCCCAGCATTTT. The chain uses TRBV2 and TRBJ1-5; D is unresolved. The V end was cut by 8 bases, the J end by 1 base, with 6 bases between. The CDR3 runs 12 residues. CDR1 is SNHLY and CDR2 is FYNNEI in the germline V gene.

The chain joins TRBV5-1 to TRBJ2-3, with 7 positions matching TRBD1. The CDR3 has 15 residues. J was trimmed by 0 bases and V by 4 bases; bases with no gene match: 5. The V gene's germline CDR1 is SGHRS and CDR2 YFSETQ. The DNA for the CDR3 is TGCGCCAGCAGCCCGTGGGACAGTAGCACAGATACGCAGTATTTT. It yields the protein CASSPWDSSTDTQYF. Based on the CDR3 plus reference TRBV5-1 and TRBJ2-3, the full variable domain is KAGVTQTPRYLIKTRGQQVTLSCSPISGHRSVSWYQQTPGQGLQFLFEYFSETQRNKGNFPGRFSGRQFSNSRSEMNVSTLELGDSALYLCASSPWDSSTDTQYFGPGTRLTVL.

The chain employs TRBV10-3 and TRBJ2-2; D may be TRBD2 (6 bases). V dropped 11 bases and J dropped 5 bases, with 15 bases sitting between them. The length of the CDR3 is 13 residues. The germline V gene has CDR1 ENHRY and CDR2 SYGVKD. CDR3 loop: CAVRGSGTGELFF. The CDR3 DNA is TGTGCCGTTCGGGGGAGTGGTACCGGGGAGCTGTTTTTT.

The rearrangement joins TRBV9 to TRBJ2-7; TRBD1 agrees at 8 bases. This CDR3 contains 17 residues. Unmatched junction bases numbered 12, after V lost 3 bases and J lost 1 base. Looked up from germline, CDR1 is SGDLS and CDR2 is YYNGEE. This chain's CDR3 is CASSGELVGTGSYEQYF. The CDR3 DNA reads TGTGCCAGCAGCGGCGAGTTAGTCGGGACAGGTTCCTACGAGCAGTACTTC.

The V call is TRBV7-6, the J call TRBJ2-2; no firm D call. This CDR3 has 12 residues. V shed 5 bases and J shed 6 bases, with 7 bases lying between them. Germline V lookup: CDR1 SGHVS, CDR2 FNYEAQ. DNA for the CDR3: TGTGCCAGCAGCCCCAGTTCCGGGGAGCTGTTTTTT. It codes for CASSPSSGELFF.

The chain recombines TRBV7-2 with TRBJ2-3, with D perhaps TRBD2 (5 bases). This CDR3 is 16 amino acids long. Germline assignment: CDR1 SGHTA and CDR2 FQGNSA. With 3 bases removed from V and 0 bases from J, the gap between germline ends came to 13 bases. CDR3 region: CASSFFRGSSTDTQYF. The CDR3 region has the DNA TGTGCCAGCAGCTTTTTCCGCGGGTCTAGCACAGATACGCAGTATTTT.

V is TRBV27 and J is TRBJ2-7; D may be TRBD1 (6 bases). CDR1 is MNHEY, CDR2 SMNVEV, per germline (reference sequence). The CDR3 sequence is 15 residues long. V was pared by 5 bases and J by 2 bases, with 16 bases between. The CDR3 loop is CASSPSLDRPYEQYF. Here the CDR3 DNA reads TGTGCCAGCAGTCCATCCCTGGACAGACCCTACGAGCAGTACTTC.

V is TRBV6-6 and J is TRBJ1-6, with TRBD1 as a possible D gene (5 bases). There are 15 residues in the CDR3. CDR1 is MNHNY and CDR2 is SVGAGI in the germline V gene (reference sequence). V was trimmed by 2 bases and J by 10 bases, leaving 15 bases between them. CDR3 amino acids: CASSYSGAVESPLHF. CDR3 bases: TGTGCCAGCAGTTACAGCGGGGCCGTGGAATCACCCCTCCACTTT.